This entry concerns a single TCR beta chain. The CDR3 runs to 15 residues. V gave up 0 bases and J gave up 3 bases, with 10 bases separating them. CDR1 is SGHRS, CDR2 YFSETQ, per germline. The protocol was immunoSEQ multiplex PCR, while the TCRdb copy is restricted to in-frame clones and leaves out a portion. The repertoire holds roughly 130,000 clones, around 93% seen once, with around 8.9% in the top ten. The sample is drawn from a study of control samples from healthy donors and cancer patients. Specimen: blood. This receptor was obtained from a man in his late teens or twenties in good health. J is TRBJ1-5 and V is TRBV5-1, with a weak D call TRBD1 (5 bases). CDR3 residues: CASSLAGLINQPQHF. The CDR3 nucleotides read TGCGCCAGCAGCTTGGCAGGGCTCATCAATCAGCCCCAGCATTTT.